This paragraph covers one TCR beta chain sequence. Its target is unknown. Every TCR beta cDNA library bore unique molecular identifiers. A population of 1 to 10 million T cells gave rise to 450,000 to 500,000 cDNA molecules. Each CDR3 protein is one row after TCRdb ran MiXCR on the PCR reads. The sample yields about 430,000 distinct CDR3 sequences, 35% to 45% seen once. This entry comes from a study of post-analysis software for immune sequencing data. This CDR3 is built from 15 residues. Germline-derived CDR1 and CDR2 are LGHDT and YNNKEL (reference sequence). Trimming left V 0 bases short and J 1 base short, with 9 bases between. Overall study findings and caveats: Normalized Chao1 diversity was significantly lower in multiple sclerosis patients than in controls. Four to six TRBV segments were more frequent in patients than controls; TRBV5-6, TRBV5-1 and TRBV20-1 belonged to this group.

The clonotype originates from a girl aged 2 to 10 with multiple sclerosis. V and J are TRBV3-1 and TRBJ1-1; maybe TRBD1 (6 bases). Sequences were obtained from blood. In DNA, the CDR3 is TGTGCCAGCAGCCAAGATCTGACAGGGAACACTGAAGCTTTCTTT. Residues: CASSQDLTGNTEAFF. The full variable domain, rest sourced from reference TRBV3-1 and TRBJ1-1, is DTAVSQTPKYLVTQMGNDKSIKCEQNLGHDTMYWYKQDSKKFLKIMFSYNNKELIINETVPNRFSPKSPDKAHLNLHINSLELGDSAVYFCASSQDLTGNTEAFFGQGTRLTVV.